The 20 T cell receptor beta chains below come from one sample, sequenced in a study of CD8 T cells in Susac syndrome. Random hexamers served to reverse transcribe roughly 0.45 to 1 ug RNA. TCRdb reanalysed the immunoSEQ multiplex PCR reads using MiXCR and keeps one entry per CDR3 protein. The sample contains a few hundred thousand distinct CDR3 sequences, about 94% of which appear only once. The sample comprised CD4+ T cells from PBMCs. These receptors originate from a human donor with Susac syndrome.

The chain recombines TRBV28 with TRBJ2-1, with TRBD1 as a possible D gene (6 bases). CDR3 size: 14 residues. Germline CDR1 is MDHEN and CDR2 is SYDVKM. V was clipped by 4 bases and J by 9 bases, with 16 bases between them. The CDR3: CASSSPTGLSEQFF. The CDR3 region has the DNA TGTGCCAGCAGTTCGCCGACAGGATTGAGTGAGCAGTTCTTC.

This sequence joins TRBV24-1 and TRBJ2-1; 7 positions agree with TRBD1. The CDR3 covers 15 residues. Germline CDR1 and CDR2: KGHDR and SFDVKD. Trimming cost V 3 bases and J 1 base; bases outside gene matches: 2. The CDR3 reads CATSDPTGSYNEQFF. The DNA for the CDR3 is TGTGCCACCAGTGATCCGACAGGGTCCTACAATGAGCAGTTCTTC.

This chain connects TRBV9 to TRBJ1-6, with D tentatively TRBD1 (6 bases). Germline lookup yields CDR1 SGDLS and CDR2 YYNGEE. Trimming cost V 4 bases and J 7 bases, with 21 bases left between them. This CDR3 spans 17 amino acids. The CDR3 region is CASSPTGSRTANSPLHF. Here the CDR3 DNA reads TGTGCCAGCAGCCCCACAGGGAGCCGTACAGCCAATTCACCCCTCCACTTT. Supplemented by reference TRBV9 and TRBJ1-6, the full variable domain reads DSGVTQTPKHLITATGQRVTLRCSPRSGDLSVYWYQQSLDQGLQFLIQYYNGEERAKGNILERFSAQQFPDLHSELNLSSLELGDSALYFCASSPTGSRTANSPLHFGNGTRLTVT.

The chain couples TRBV20-1 to TRBJ1-3; 7 bases match TRBD1. Germline V gene data show CDR1 as DFQATT and CDR2 as SNEGSKA (reference sequence). This CDR3 has 14 residues. V shed 5 bases, J shed 1 base, and the junction held 5 bases outside the gene matches. In nucleotides, the CDR3 is TGCAGTGCTGGACGGACAGGTTCTGGAAACACCATATATTTT. This gives the protein CSAGRTGSGNTIYF.

The chain is built from TRBV5-1 and TRBJ2-2; 8 positions agree with TRBD1. This CDR3 is built from 15 residues. Per germline, CDR1 SGHRS and CDR2 YFSETQ. J gave up 7 bases and V 0 bases, and 5 bases lay outside the gene matches. CDR3 nucleotides: TGCGCCAGCAGCTTGGGGACAGGGACGATCGGGGAGCTGTTTTTT. Encoded protein: CASSLGTGTIGELFF.

The chain carries TRBV4-1 and TRBJ2-2; 7 nucleotides align to TRBD1. This CDR3 is 17 amino acids long. V gave up 0 bases and J gave up 0 bases; unmatched junction bases: 4. Germline CDR1 reads MGHRA; CDR2 reads YSYEKL. DNA for the CDR3: TGCGCCAGCAGCCAAGATGCTCAGGGGGCGAACACCGGGGAGCTGTTTTTT. Translation gives CASSQDAQGANTGELFF.

This clonotype was found a few times. The V gene is TRBV19, the J gene TRBJ1-5; perhaps TRBD1 as D (6 bases). V was clipped by 6 bases and J by 4 bases, with 16 bases between them. CDR1 is LNHDA, CDR2 SQIVND, per germline (reference sequence). The CDR3 sequence is 15 residues long. The CDR3 DNA reads as TGTGCCAGTAGCCCGAACAGGGACGGAAATCAGCCCCAGCATTTT. This encodes CASSPNRDGNQPQHF.

V and J are TRBV9 and TRBJ1-1, with D unresolved. The V end was cut by 0 bases, the J end by 4 bases, with 13 bases between. The CDR3 covers 15 residues. In germline, CDR1 is SGDLS, CDR2 YYNGEE. The CDR3: CASSVELSDGTEAFF. The CDR3 bases are TGTGCCAGCAGCGTAGAGCTCTCGGATGGCACTGAAGCTTTCTTT.

J is TRBJ2-1 and V is TRBV6-5; 7 bases align to TRBD1. The V and J ends lost 6 bases and 6 bases, in that order; junction bases with no gene match: 11. The CDR3 is 15 residues long. Germline lookup yields CDR1 MNHEY and CDR2 SVGAGI. The DNA for the CDR3 is TGTGCCAGCAGCGAGACAGGGATACCCGTCAATGAGCAGTTCTTC. This encodes CASSETGIPVNEQFF.

The chain carries TRBV10-3 and TRBJ2-1, with TRBD1 identical over 9 bases. CDR1 and CDR2 (germline): ENHRY, SYGVKD. This CDR3 is built from 16 residues. V shed 0 bases and J 5 bases; nucleotides not matched to a gene: 5. This chain's CDR3 is CAISESAGQGNNEQFF. In nucleotides, the CDR3 is TGTGCCATCAGTGAGTCGGCGGGACAGGGCAACAATGAGCAGTTCTTC.

V is TRBV9 and J is TRBJ2-7, with 7 positions matching TRBD1. The J segment lost 5 bases and the V segment lost 4 bases, leaving 9 bases of the junction unmatched. The CDR3 has 14 amino acids. Germline values: CDR1 SGDLS, CDR2 YYNGEE. This CDR3 reads CASSSSTGQHEQYF. The CDR3 DNA reads as TGTGCCAGCAGCTCCTCGACAGGGCAGCACGAGCAGTACTTC. Together with reference TRBV9 and TRBJ2-7, the CDR3 gives the full variable domain: DSGVTQTPKHLITATGQRVTLRCSPRSGDLSVYWYQQSLDQGLQFLIQYYNGEERAKGNILERFSAQQFPDLHSELNLSSLELGDSALYFCASSSSTGQHEQYFGPGTRLTVT.

The rearrangement joins TRBV4-3 to TRBJ1-1, with unresolved D. This CDR3 spans 15 amino acids. V lost 0 bases and J lost 1, with 9 bases in between. Germline CDR1 and CDR2: LGHNA and YSLEER. The CDR3 protein is CASSQDPVTNTEAFF. The CDR3 DNA sequence: TGCGCCAGCAGCCAAGATCCAGTGACGAACACTGAAGCTTTCTTT.

The chain uses TRBV12-3 or TRBV12-4 and TRBJ1-2; D possibly corresponds to TRBD1 (6 bases). Between the trimmed V and J ends, which lost 1 base and 11 bases, there was a span of 11 bases. This CDR3 spans 12 amino acids. The CDR3 loop is CASSLDPRGYTF. CDR3 nucleotide sequence: TGTGCCAGCAGTTTAGACCCCAGGGGTTACACCTTC.

This clonotype occurred a few times. This rearrangement joins TRBV7-2 to TRBJ2-5; no clear D. The CDR3 has 13 amino acids. V dropped 2 bases and J dropped 1 base, with 5 bases sitting between them. Looked up from germline, CDR1 is SGHTA and CDR2 is FQGNSA. CDR3 protein: CASSLPSQETQYF. As DNA, the CDR3 is TGTGCCAGCAGCTTACCTAGCCAAGAGACCCAGTACTTC.

The rearrangement links TRBV2 to TRBJ2-1; D gene unclear. CDR1 is SNHLY and CDR2 is FYNNEI in the germline V gene. The CDR3 has 15 amino acids. V lost 5 bases, J lost 0 bases, and 11 bases lay in between. CDR3 in amino acids: CASSSPTSSYNEQFF. CDR3 DNA: TGTGCCAGCAGTTCTCCAACCAGCTCCTACAATGAGCAGTTCTTC.

The chain has TRBV7-2 and TRBJ2-5, with a possible D match to TRBD2 (6 bases). This CDR3 comprises 15 residues. From germline, CDR1 is SGHTA and CDR2 FQGNSA. The V end was cut by 2 bases, the J end by 3 bases, with 13 bases between. CDR3: CASSLRASAEETQYF. As DNA, the CDR3 is TGTGCCAGCAGCTTACGGGCTAGCGCCGAAGAGACCCAGTACTTC.

The chain couples TRBV19 to TRBJ2-7; the D gene is possibly TRBD2 (6 bases). Germline CDR1 and CDR2: LNHDA and SQIVND (reference sequence). The CDR3 runs to 14 residues. With 2 bases removed from V and 2 bases from J, the gap between germline ends came to 10 bases. CDR3 residues: CASSISSGAYEQYF. CDR3 sequence (DNA): TGTGCCAGTAGTATATCTTCGGGGGCCTACGAGCAGTACTTC.

V and J are TRBV30 and TRBJ2-1; D perhaps matches TRBD2 (7 bases). The CDR3 spans 15 residues. Germline V gene lookup returns CDR1 GTSNPN and CDR2 SVGIG (reference sequence). V was clipped by 8 bases and J by 6 bases, with 23 bases between them. CDR3 nucleotides: TGTGCCGCTTGGGAGGGGGGGGCCATAATCAATGAGCAGTTCTTC. This encodes CAAWEGGAIINEQFF.

The rearrangement uses TRBV5-1 and TRBJ2-5, with a possible D match to TRBD2 (6 bases). Trimming left V 4 bases short and J 3 bases short, with 16 bases between. CDR3 size: 15 residues. Germline V gene data show CDR1 as SGHRS and CDR2 as YFSETQ. CDR3: CASSPDGSGKETQYF. In nucleotides, the CDR3 is TGCGCCAGCAGCCCGGATGGTAGCGGAAAAGAGACCCAGTACTTC.

The chain combines TRBV5-4 with TRBJ1-1, with a possible D match to TRBD1 (6 bases). V shed 4 bases and J shed 0 bases, with 16 bases lying between them. The CDR3 is 16 residues long. The germline CDR1 and CDR2 sequences are SGHNT and YYREEE (reference sequence). CDR3 in amino acids: CASSPEGVRLNTEAFF. The CDR3 DNA reads TGTGCCAGCAGCCCGGAGGGGGTGAGGCTGAACACTGAAGCTTTCTTT.